This T cell receptor beta chain was found in a study of blood T cell repertoires in COVID-19. Study-wide background: Researchers got acute and convalescent COVID-19 samples from the United States, Italy and Spain. PBMCs, B-cell-depleted T cells, or T cells provided the cDNA or gDNA that made up the material.

Germline V gene lookup returns CDR1 GTSNPN and CDR2 SVGIG (reference sequence). The ends lost 1 base at V and 1 base at J; junction bases unmatched: 8. The CDR3 consists of 17 residues. In the authors' methods: Nucleated cell counts were estimated from reference gene primer amplification. Assay used: immunoSEQ multiplex PCR; TCRdb lists only in-frame clones, some missing. V and J calls and clone size come straight from that table; D and trimming were deduced from the DNA. The sample includes roughly 500,000 clones, roughly 88% of them seen just once. The chain combines TRBV30 with TRBJ2-3; 10 positions agree with TRBD2. The clonotype originates from a human donor in a cohort sampled during active COVID-19. Source material: peripheral blood. The CDR3 sequence: CAWSGLAGVGGTDTQYF. CDR3 DNA: TGTGCCTGGAGTGGGCTAGCGGGAGTGGGGGGCACAGATACGCAGTATTTT.